This TCR beta chain was observed in a study of response to subunit inactivated influenza vaccine (dated by TCRdb to between 2017 and 2018). The study in broad terms: To follow how T cells responded to a trivalent subunit inactivated influenza vaccine, the researchers relied on deep quantitative profiling of the T cell receptor repertoire. General conclusions and limits of the study: The authors proposed that each seasonal influenza vaccination may bring in only a limited number of new T cells.

The CDR3 runs 14 amino acids, cysteine and phenylalanine included. Left in the record is the CDR3 DNA by itself, 42 bases read in frame from the first base. CDR1 is given as LGHNA and CDR2 as YNFKEQ, both from the germline V gene. V is pruned by 3 bases and J by 3 bases, leaving 5 bases of the junction without a gene match. The library was made by RT-PCR. For sequencing, an Illumina HiSeq 2500 was employed. TCRdb applied fastp at Q25 and MiXCR to the public reads, then kept only in-frame beta chains. Records with the same CDR3 protein are collapsed into one entry carrying the most frequent genes and DNA. The sample profile shows roughly 500,000 distinct CDR3 sequences; more than 15% of them were found once. Of the sample, approximately 3% is held by the ten largest clones. Comments on this clonotype: Its binding antigen is unknown. Qualities for individual bases were not recorded, and no much larger clone is one base off.

This sequence uses TRBV4-2 and TRBJ2-7; the junction holds 7 bases that match TRBD1. The receptor comes from a man between 50 and 70 years old who received an inactivated influenza vaccine. Donor details come from another sample of the same person, matched by shared clones. Sequencing was performed on CD4+ T cells sorted from PBMCs, taken approximately 25 months after vaccination. In nucleotide form, the sequence is TGTGCCAGCAGCCACCCGGGACAGCGCTACGAGCAGTACTTC. Its protein is CASSHPGQRYEQYF.